These T cell receptor beta chains were read from a single sample in a study of blood T cell repertoires in COVID-19. Sequenced by immunoSEQ multiplex PCR; TCRdb stores in-frame clones only, minus some. The table includes roughly 400,000 clones, approximately 88% detected once. Sequenced material: PBMCs or T cells enriched from blood (not recorded which). The receptor source for this set is a woman aged 40 to 49 with acute COVID-19. Each CDR3 is given with its conserved first and last residue. Each record gives: clone size, V gene, J gene, D gene, CDR3 DNA, CDR3 protein. The D gene is left open where the match is weak. Only some rows state a clone size, as once, few, many or a class for expanded clones.

>-|TRBV4-2|TRBJ2-1|-
TGTGCCAGCAGCTTCCCCCCGGAGGGGGGGCTCGATGAGCAGTTCTTC
CASSFPPEGGLDEQFF
>-|TRBV19|TRBJ1-2|-
TGTGCCAGTAGTATCAACAGGGATGGGAACTATGGCTACACCTTC
CASSINRDGNYGYTF
>-|TRBV2|TRBJ2-3|TRBD2
TGTGCCAGAGGGACTAGCGCCGCTGATACGCAGTATTTT
CARGTSAADTQYF
>few|TRBV3-1/TRBV3-2|TRBJ2-2|-
TGTGCCAGCACAAGGGCGGGCACCGGGGAGCTGTTTTTT
CASTRAGTGELFF
>once|TRBV7-9|TRBJ1-3|-
TGTGCCAGCAGCTTAGGAGTCTCTGGAAACACCATATATTTT
CASSLGVSGNTIYF
>-|TRBV29-1|TRBJ1-1|-
TGCAGCGTCATAGATGACAGGAACACTGAAGCTTTCTTT
CSVIDDRNTEAFF
>-|TRBV6-1|TRBJ1-2|-
TGTGCCAGCAGTGAATCGGGGGATTATGGCTACACCTTC
CASSESGDYGYTF
>-|TRBV4-2|TRBJ1-1|-
TGTGCCAGCAGCCAAGATCGTGGGGGGAACCAGGGCACTGAAGCTTTCTTT
CASSQDRGGNQGTEAFF
>-|TRBV2|TRBJ1-5|TRBD1
TGTGCCAGCAGTGGACAGGGGCTCGGCAATCAGCCCCAGCATTTT
CASSGQGLGNQPQHF
>once|TRBV7-9|TRBJ2-2|-
TGTGCCAGCACCCAGGACAGCCCGAACACCGGGGAGCTGTTTTTT
CASTQDSPNTGELFF
>-|TRBV7-9|TRBJ1-2|-
TGTGCCAGCAGGGGTGAAGGGGCCAGCTATGGCTACACCTTC
CASRGEGASYGYTF
>-|TRBV19|TRBJ1-2|TRBD1
TGTGCCAGTACCGGGACAGACTATGGCTACACCTTC
CASTGTDYGYTF
>-|TRBV18|TRBJ1-3|TRBD1
TGTGCCAGCTCACCACCGACAGGGAGAAACACCATATATTTT
CASSPPTGRNTIYF
>-|TRBV27|TRBJ2-1|TRBD2
TGTGCCAGCAACCCCGGGACTACCTACAATGAGCAGTTCTTC
CASNPGTTYNEQFF
>-|TRBV18|TRBJ1-2|TRBD1
TGTGCCAGCTCACCACCGGACAGGTCCTATGGCTACACCTTC
CASSPPDRSYGYTF
>few|TRBV6-5|TRBJ1-6|TRBD1
TGTGCCAGCAGCAGGGACAGGGCATCGAATTCACCCCTCCACTTT
CASSRDRASNSPLHF
>-|TRBV21-1|TRBJ1-6|-
TGTGCCAGCAGCAATGTCAGAGGGTGCAATTCACCCCTCCACTTT
CASSNVRGCNSPLHF
>-|TRBV3-1/TRBV3-2|TRBJ2-3|TRBD2
TGTGCCAGCAGTCGTAGCGGGGGGACAGATACGCAGTATTTT
CASSRSGGTDTQYF
>once|TRBV5-4|TRBJ2-1|-
TGTGCCAGCAGCTTGGAGCCAGGGGAGGGTGAGCAGTTCTTC
CASSLEPGEGEQFF
>-|TRBV9|TRBJ2-2|TRBD1
TGTGCCAGCAGCGTAGGTCCGGGACAGGGGTTTACCGGGGAGCTGTTTTTT
CASSVGPGQGFTGELFF
>once|TRBV5-1|TRBJ1-3|-
TGCGCCAGCAGCTCCACAGGAGACTCTGGAAACACCATATATTTT
CASSSTGDSGNTIYF
>-|TRBV24-1|TRBJ2-1|TRBD1
TGTGCCACCAGTGACCTTGGACAGGGCGATGAGCAGTTCTTC
CATSDLGQGDEQFF
>-|TRBV9|TRBJ2-5|-
TGTGCCAGCAGCGTAGGAACTAGCAACCTTTGGGAGACCCAGTACTTC
CASSVGTSNLWETQYF
>-|TRBV6-5|TRBJ1-5|TRBD1
TGTGCCAGCAGGATAGACAGGGCGGGGCAGCCCCAGCATTTT
CASRIDRAGQPQHF
>-|TRBV5-8|TRBJ1-1|-
TGTGCCAGCAGGGATCGCGACAGATCCAACACTGAAGCTTTCTTT
CASRDRDRSNTEAFF
>-|TRBV5-1|TRBJ2-3|-
TGCGCCAGCAGCTTAGGCAGGGGCGCTAGCACAGATACGCAGTATTTT
CASSLGRGASTDTQYF
>-|TRBV5-8|TRBJ2-7|TRBD1
TGTGCCAGCAGTCTGGACAGGGGCTCCCACGAGCAGTACTTC
CASSLDRGSHEQYF
>-|TRBV5-1|TRBJ2-1|-
TGCGCCAGCAAGCGGGACACGGGGGATCCGGAGCAGTTCTTC
CASKRDTGDPEQFF
>-|TRBV30|TRBJ1-1|-
TGTGCCTGGAGTGTAGGGGTTTTGGACACTGAAGCTTTCTTT
CAWSVGVLDTEAFF
>-|TRBV5-1|TRBJ2-1|-
TGCGCCAGCAGCGGAGGACGAAGCTCCTACAATGAGCAGTTCTTC
CASSGGRSSYNEQFF
>-|TRBV25-1|TRBJ2-5|TRBD1
TGTGCCAGCAGCTCACGGGACAGACACGAGACCCAGTACTTC
CASSSRDRHETQYF
>-|TRBV5-1|TRBJ2-1|TRBD2
TGCGCCAGCAGCTTGGCCGGGGTAGCGGGGGGGCGCAATGAGCAGTTCTTC
CASSLAGVAGGRNEQFF
>-|TRBV7-2|TRBJ2-3|TRBD2
TGTGCCAGCAGCACTGGACTAGCGGGAAGCACAGATACGCAGTATTTT
CASSTGLAGSTDTQYF
>-|TRBV3-1/TRBV3-2|TRBJ1-6|TRBD1
TGTGCCAGCAGCTCAGGGGGCAGGTACTCACCCCTCCACTTT
CASSSGGRYSPLHF
>few|TRBV4-1|TRBJ1-3|-
TGCGCCAGCAGCCACCCTCTTATAAGGAGGGACTCTGGAAACACCATATATTTT
CASSHPLIRRDSGNTIYF
>-|TRBV5-4|TRBJ2-7|TRBD2
TGTGCCAGCAGCGCGACTAGCCGCGAGCAGTACTTC
CASSATSREQYF
>-|TRBV30|TRBJ1-1|-
TGTGCCTGGAGTGAGGGACATGAACATGGTGAAGCTTTCTTT
CAWSEGHEHGEAFF